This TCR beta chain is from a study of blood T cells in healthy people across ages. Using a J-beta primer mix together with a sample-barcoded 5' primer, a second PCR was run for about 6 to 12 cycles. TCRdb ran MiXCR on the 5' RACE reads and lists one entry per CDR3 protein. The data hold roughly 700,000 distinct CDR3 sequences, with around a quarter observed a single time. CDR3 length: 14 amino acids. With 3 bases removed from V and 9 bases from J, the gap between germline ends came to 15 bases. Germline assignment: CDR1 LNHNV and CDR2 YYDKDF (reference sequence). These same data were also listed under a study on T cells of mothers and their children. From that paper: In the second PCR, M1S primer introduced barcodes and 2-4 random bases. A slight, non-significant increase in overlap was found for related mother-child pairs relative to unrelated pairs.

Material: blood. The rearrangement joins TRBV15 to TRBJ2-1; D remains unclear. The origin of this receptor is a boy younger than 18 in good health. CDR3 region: CATSSDDWVFEQFF. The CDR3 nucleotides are TGTGCCACCAGCAGCGACGACTGGGTGTTTGAGCAGTTCTTC. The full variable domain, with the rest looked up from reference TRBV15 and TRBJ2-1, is DAMVIQNPRYQVTQFGKPVTLSCSQTLNHNVMYWYQQKSSQAPKLLFHYYDKDFNNEADTPDNFQSRRPNTSFCFLDIRSPGLGDTAMYLCATSSDDWVFEQFFGPGTRLTVL.